The 15 T cell receptor beta chains given below trace back to one sample, sequenced in a study of blood T cell repertoires in COVID-19 (dated by TCRdb to about 2020). The library was produced with the immunoSEQ multiplex PCR assay. As stored in TCRdb, this immuneACCESS dataset retains in-frame rearrangements with V and J assigned. A fraction of the clones does not appear; measured against another copy, unresolved V genes explain less than half of the discrepancy, and the remainder lacks a known reason. Across this sample there are approximately 300,000 clones, with roughly 90% seen only once. Approximately 18% of the sample belongs to the ten largest clones. Source material: PBMCs or T cells enriched from blood (not recorded which). These receptors all stem from a woman in her 30s who had recovered from COVID-19.

This chain links TRBV5-1 with TRBJ2-7; TRBD1 matches at 8 bases. The CDR3 consists of 13 residues. J gave up 7 bases and V 1 base, and 4 bases lay outside the gene matches. Germline CDR1 SGHRS, CDR2 YFSETQ. Here the CDR3 reads CASSLQDRVEQYF. CDR3 in DNA: TGCGCCAGCAGCTTGCAGGACAGGGTGGAGCAGTACTTC.

The chain couples TRBV2 to TRBJ2-7; 7 bases are a match to TRBD2. The CDR3 is made up of 14 amino acids. With V trimmed by 6 bases and J by 0 bases, 5 bases remained unmatched. Per the germline V gene, CDR1 is SNHLY and CDR2 is FYNNEI. As DNA, the CDR3 is TGTGCCAGCAGAGATAGCGGGTACTCCTACGAGCAGTACTTC. Translation: CASRDSGYSYEQYF.

The chain combines TRBV9 with TRBJ1-1; 12 nucleotides align to TRBD1. Trimming took 3 bases from V and 3 from J; bases not matched to a gene: 9. Germline CDR1 reads SGDLS; CDR2 reads YYNGEE. The CDR3 length is 17 residues. The CDR3 sequence is CASSAGDRGLRDTEAFF. The CDR3 bases are TGTGCCAGCAGCGCGGGGGACAGGGGGCTTCGGGACACTGAAGCTTTCTTT.

CDR3 sequence (DNA): TGTGCCAGTAGTGGCAGACAGGGGGCCTATAGCAATCAGCCCCAGCATTTT. Translation gives CASSGRQGAYSNQPQHF. The chain joins TRBV19 to TRBJ1-5; 10 bases fit TRBD1. The germline gives CDR1 LNHDA, CDR2 SQIVND (reference sequence). CDR3 length: 17 amino acids. After removal of 5 bases from V and 0 bases from J, the junction contained 7 bases not matched to a gene.

The chain has TRBV28 and TRBJ2-2; 10 bases are shared with TRBD2. The CDR3 spans 16 residues. CDR1 and CDR2 from the germline V gene are MDHEN and SYDVKM. The V and J ends lost 6 bases and 1 base, in that order; junction bases with no gene match: 5. CDR3: CASRRGLAENTGELFF. As DNA, the CDR3 is TGTGCCAGCAGACGCGGACTAGCGGAGAACACCGGGGAGCTGTTTTTT.

In its sample, this clone was seen a few times. The rearrangement joins TRBV28 to TRBJ1-2; D unclear. V was cut by 6 bases and J by 0 bases, with 11 bases left in between. This CDR3 has 14 amino acids. From germline, CDR1 is MDHEN and CDR2 SYDVKM. The CDR3 DNA is TGTGCCAGCAGGCCTTTGGGAGCTAACTATGGCTACACCTTC. Protein: CASRPLGANYGYTF.

The chain joins TRBV6-5 to TRBJ2-1; 7 bases align to TRBD2. The CDR3 length is 15 residues. V shed 5 bases and J 3 bases; nucleotides not matched to a gene: 7. Germline V gene data show CDR1 as MNHEY and CDR2 as SVGAGI. The CDR3 protein is CASSTTSEYYNEQFF. CDR3 DNA: TGTGCCAGCAGTACTACTAGCGAATACTACAATGAGCAGTTCTTC.

J is TRBJ2-7 and V is TRBV6-2 or TRBV6-3; D is unresolved. Germline values: CDR1 MNHEY, CDR2 SVGEGT. The CDR3 length is 12 residues. V was trimmed by 6 bases and J by 0 bases, leaving 6 bases between them. The CDR3 sequence: CASSRPSYEQYF. The DNA for the CDR3 is TGTGCCAGCAGCCGGCCCTCCTACGAGCAGTACTTC.

The chain recombines TRBV5-1 with TRBJ1-5, with D unresolved. The CDR3 totals 13 residues. With 7 bases removed from V and 5 bases from J, the gap between germline ends came to 13 bases. Germline V lookup: CDR1 SGHRS, CDR2 YFSETQ. The CDR3 loop is CASAASPDQPQHF. As DNA, the CDR3 is TGCGCCAGCGCGGCCAGTCCCGATCAGCCCCAGCATTTT.

V is TRBV3-1 (or the pseudogene TRBV3-2) and J is TRBJ2-1, with 9 bases that match TRBD2. CDR1 is LGHDT, CDR2 YNNKEL, per germline (reference sequence). The CDR3 is 16 amino acids. V trimming: 2 bases; J trimming: 5 bases; junction bases outside the gene matches: 7. The CDR3 DNA reads TGTGCCAGCAGCCAAAAAGGGCTAGCGGGGCACAATGAGCAGTTCTTC. Protein product: CASSQKGLAGHNEQFF.

The V call is TRBV4-1, the J call TRBJ1-5; 8 nucleotides agree with TRBD1. V lost 4 bases and J lost 1; bases outside the gene matches: 3. Germline values: CDR1 MGHRA, CDR2 YSYEKL. The CDR3 sequence is 15 residues long. Written as DNA, the CDR3 is TGCGCCAGCAGCCGAACAGGGGGGAGCAATCAGCCCCAGCATTTT. Encoded protein: CASSRTGGSNQPQHF.

V is TRBV5-1 and J is TRBJ1-4; TRBD1 aligns across 8 bases. The CDR3 extends over 15 amino acids. The J segment lost 5 bases and the V segment lost 0 bases, leaving 3 bases of the junction unmatched. Germline CDR1 is SGHRS and CDR2 is YFSETQ. The CDR3 nucleotides read TGCGCCAGCAGCTTGGTCCGGGACAGGAATGAAAAACTGTTTTTT. Protein sequence: CASSLVRDRNEKLFF.

V gene TRBV9 combines with J gene TRBJ2-3; the match to TRBD1 covers 8 bases. V shed 3 bases, J shed 6 bases, and the junction held 12 bases outside the gene matches. The germline CDR1 and CDR2 sequences are SGDLS and YYNGEE. This CDR3 region has 16 residues. CDR3 in DNA: TGTGCCAGCAGCGGGACAGGGCCCCTCTCCACGGATACGCAGTATTTT. Residues: CASSGTGPLSTDTQYF.

V is TRBV11-2 and J is TRBJ1-2, with D possibly TRBD1 on 6 matching bases. V was shortened by 4 bases and J by 4 bases, with 7 bases between the two germline ends. This CDR3 has 12 residues. Per germline, CDR1 SGHAT and CDR2 FQNNGV. The DNA for the CDR3 is TGTGCCAGCAGCTCGGACAGCTATGGCTACACCTTC. This codes for CASSSDSYGYTF.

The V and J genes are TRBV7-9 and TRBJ1-1; D unclear. The CDR3 sequence is 14 residues long. CDR1 and CDR2 (germline): SEHNR, FQNEAQ (reference sequence). V dropped 5 bases and J dropped 1 base, with 11 bases sitting between them. CDR3 sequence (DNA): TGTGCCAGCAGCAACGGGTATACGAACACTGAAGCTTTCTTT. As protein: CASSNGYTNTEAFF.